The 9 T cell receptor beta chains given below trace back to one sample, sequenced in a study of PD-1 blockade in classical Hodgkin lymphoma. In every patient, relapse followed autologous stem cell transplantation, while exposure to brentuximab vedotin differed. The method was immunoSEQ multiplex PCR; TCRdb's version includes in-frame clones alone and lacks a portion of them. The sample includes 66,000 or so clones, about two thirds of them seen just once. The sequences come from peripheral blood mononuclear cells (PBMCs), collected before the second cycle of nivolumab. The receptors shown here come from a human donor with classical Hodgkin lymphoma.

The V gene is TRBV7-9, the J gene TRBJ2-1; possible D gene TRBD2, 5 bases. Germline V gives CDR1 SEHNR, CDR2 FQNEAQ (reference sequence). V was cut by 4 bases and J by 4 bases, with 8 bases left in between. This CDR3 is 13 amino acids long. DNA of the CDR3: TGTGCCAGCAGCTCCCGGACTTACAATGAGCAGTTCTTC. This encodes CASSSRTYNEQFF.

This chain uses TRBV21-1 with TRBJ1-2. TRBV21-1 counts as a pseudogene. This CDR3 comprises 16 residues. In DNA, the CDR3 is TGTGCCAGCAGCATCACTTATACAGGAGATCGGGGTGGCTACACCTTC. The encoded protein is CASSITYTGDRGGYTF.

The chain combines TRBV11-2 with TRBJ2-7; maybe TRBD1 (6 bases). Per the germline V gene, CDR1 is SGHAT and CDR2 is FQNNGV. The CDR3 has 13 amino acids. The V and J ends lost 4 bases and 6 bases respectively, with 13 bases between them. The CDR3 DNA reads as TGTGCCAGCAGCTCTACAGGGCACGGCGAGCAGTACTTC. Protein: CASSSTGHGEQYF.

This clone was seen at least ten times. The J gene is TRBJ1-2, the V gene TRBV2; D is uncertain. Germline CDR1 SNHLY, CDR2 FYNNEI. The CDR3 loop spans 13 amino acids. V was cut by 10 bases and J by 7 bases, with 19 bases left in between. The CDR3 nucleotides are TGTGCCACCTTAGTCGACCCGGGGAGTGGCTACACCTTC. It specifies CATLVDPGSGYTF.

The V and J genes are TRBV5-1 and TRBJ2-7; 9 bases line up with TRBD1. The ends lost 0 bases at V and 3 bases at J; junction bases unmatched: 7. Germline V gene sequence: CDR1 SGHRS, CDR2 YFSETQ. The CDR3 totals 16 residues. The CDR3 is CASSLDETGGYYEQYF. The CDR3 region has the DNA TGCGCCAGCAGCTTGGATGAGACAGGGGGTTACTACGAGCAGTACTTC.

The chain combines TRBV5-1 with TRBJ2-5; 12 positions agree with TRBD2. With 0 bases clipped from V and 5 bases from J, the junction kept 5 bases outside the gene matches. The V gene's germline CDR1 is SGHRS and CDR2 YFSETQ. This CDR3 has 16 residues. CDR3 sequence reads: CASSLETSGSWETQYF. DNA of the CDR3: TGCGCCAGCAGCTTGGAGACTAGCGGGAGTTGGGAGACCCAGTACTTC. Full variable domain (outside the CDR3, taken from reference TRBV5-1 and TRBJ2-5): KAGVTQTPRYLIKTRGQQVTLSCSPISGHRSVSWYQQTPGQGLQFLFEYFSETQRNKGNFPGRFSGRQFSNSRSEMNVSTLELGDSALYLCASSLETSGSWETQYFGPGTRLLVL.

This chain connects TRBV11-2 to TRBJ1-2; D unresolved. V gave up 0 bases and J gave up 4 bases, with 6 bases separating them. Per the germline V gene, CDR1 is SGHAT and CDR2 is FQNNGV. This CDR3 region has 13 residues. CDR3 protein: CASSLDPIYGYTF. CDR3 DNA: TGTGCCAGCAGCTTAGATCCGATCTATGGCTACACCTTC.

The chain has TRBV4-2 and TRBJ2-7; 8 bases map to TRBD1. V shed 1 base, J shed 0 bases, and the junction held 5 bases outside the gene matches. CDR3 length: 16 residues. Germline V gene lookup returns CDR1 LGHNA and CDR2 YNFKEQ. The CDR3 region is CASSQVRQGASYEQYF. Written as DNA, the CDR3 is TGTGCCAGCAGCCAAGTAAGGCAGGGGGCCTCCTACGAGCAGTACTTC.

J is TRBJ2-3 and V is TRBV9; tentatively, D is TRBD2 (6 bases). The CDR3 totals 15 residues. Germline CDR1 is SGDLS and CDR2 is YYNGEE. Trimming took off 4 bases at V and 0 bases at J, with 12 bases between the two ends. The CDR3 reads CASSWGLPSTDTQYF. In nucleotides, the CDR3 is TGTGCCAGCAGCTGGGGACTCCCCAGCACAGATACGCAGTATTTT.